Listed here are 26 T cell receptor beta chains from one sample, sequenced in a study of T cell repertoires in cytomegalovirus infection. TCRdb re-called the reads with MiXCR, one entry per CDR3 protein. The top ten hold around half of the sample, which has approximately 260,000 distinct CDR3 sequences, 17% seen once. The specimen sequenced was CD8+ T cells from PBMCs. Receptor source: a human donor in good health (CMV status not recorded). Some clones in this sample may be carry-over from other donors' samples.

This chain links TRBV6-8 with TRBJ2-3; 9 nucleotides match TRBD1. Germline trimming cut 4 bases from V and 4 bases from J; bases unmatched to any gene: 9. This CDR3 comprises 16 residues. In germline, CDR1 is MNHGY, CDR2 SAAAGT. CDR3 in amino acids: CASSFSTGGLADTQYF. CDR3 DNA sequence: TGTGCCAGCAGTTTCTCGACAGGGGGGCTTGCAGATACGCAGTATTTT.

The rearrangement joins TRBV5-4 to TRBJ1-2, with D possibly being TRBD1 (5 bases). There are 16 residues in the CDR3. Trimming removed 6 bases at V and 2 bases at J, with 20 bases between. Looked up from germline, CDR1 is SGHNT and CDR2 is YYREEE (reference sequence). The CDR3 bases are TGTGCCAGCACCCTAATCAGGGACCGGGGAAACTATGGCTACACCTTC. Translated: CASTLIRDRGNYGYTF.

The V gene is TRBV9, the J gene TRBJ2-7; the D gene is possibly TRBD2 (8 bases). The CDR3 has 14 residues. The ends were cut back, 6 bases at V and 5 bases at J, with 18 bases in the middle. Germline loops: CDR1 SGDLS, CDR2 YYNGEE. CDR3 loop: CASTRGDSPHEQYF. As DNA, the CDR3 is TGTGCCAGCACGCGGGGGGACAGCCCTCACGAGCAGTACTTC.

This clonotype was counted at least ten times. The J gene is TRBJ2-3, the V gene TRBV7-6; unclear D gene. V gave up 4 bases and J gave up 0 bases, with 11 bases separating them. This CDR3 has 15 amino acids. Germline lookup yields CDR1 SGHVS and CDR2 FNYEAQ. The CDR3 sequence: CASSSRWDSTDTQYF. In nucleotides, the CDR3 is TGTGCCAGCAGCTCGAGGTGGGATAGCACAGATACGCAGTATTTT.

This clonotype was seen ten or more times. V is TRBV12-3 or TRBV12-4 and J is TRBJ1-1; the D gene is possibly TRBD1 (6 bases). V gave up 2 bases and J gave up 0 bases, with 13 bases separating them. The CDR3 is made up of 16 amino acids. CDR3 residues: CASSLTRGVMNTEAFF. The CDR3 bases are TGTGCCAGCAGTTTAACAAGGGGGGTGATGAACACTGAAGCTTTCTTT.

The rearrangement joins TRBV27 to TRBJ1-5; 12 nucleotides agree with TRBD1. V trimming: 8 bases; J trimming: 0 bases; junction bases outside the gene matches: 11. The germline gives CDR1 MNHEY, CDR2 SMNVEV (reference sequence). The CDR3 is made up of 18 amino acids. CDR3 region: CASRTGTGGLDSNQPQHF. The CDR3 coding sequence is TGTGCCAGCCGAACCGGGACAGGGGGCCTGGATAGCAATCAGCCCCAGCATTTT.

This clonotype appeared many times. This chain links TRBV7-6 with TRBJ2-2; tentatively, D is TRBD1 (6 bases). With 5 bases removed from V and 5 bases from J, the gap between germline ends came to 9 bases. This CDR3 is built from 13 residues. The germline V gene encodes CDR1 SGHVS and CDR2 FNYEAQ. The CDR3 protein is CASSRTGTGELFF. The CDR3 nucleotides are TGTGCCAGCAGCCGTACAGGGACCGGGGAGCTGTTTTTT.

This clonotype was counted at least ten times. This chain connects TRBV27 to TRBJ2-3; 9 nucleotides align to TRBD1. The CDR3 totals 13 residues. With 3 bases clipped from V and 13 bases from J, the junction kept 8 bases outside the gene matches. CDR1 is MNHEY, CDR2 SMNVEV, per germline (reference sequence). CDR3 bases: TGTGCCAGCAGTTTGGCCCACCGGGACAGGGAGTATTTT. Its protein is CASSLAHRDREYF.

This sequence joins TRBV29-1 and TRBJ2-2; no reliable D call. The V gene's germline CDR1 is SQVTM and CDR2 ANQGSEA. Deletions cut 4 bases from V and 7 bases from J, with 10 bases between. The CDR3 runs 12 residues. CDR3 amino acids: CSVVTASGELFF. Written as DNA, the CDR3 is TGCAGCGTTGTAACTGCGAGCGGGGAGCTGTTTTTT.

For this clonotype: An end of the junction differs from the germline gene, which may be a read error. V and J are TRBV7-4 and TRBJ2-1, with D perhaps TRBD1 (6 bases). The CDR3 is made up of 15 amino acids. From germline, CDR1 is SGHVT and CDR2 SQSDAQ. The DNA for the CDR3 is TGTGCCAGCAGACCCCTAAGGACAGCTTACAATGACCAGTTCTTC. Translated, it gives CASRPLRTAYNDQFF. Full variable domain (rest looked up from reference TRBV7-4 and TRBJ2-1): GAGVSQSPRYKVAKRGRDVALRCDSISGHVTLYWYRQTLGQGSEVLTYSQSDAQRDKSGRPSGRFSAERPERSVSTLKIQRTEQGDSAVYLCASRPLRTAYNDQFFGPGTRLTVL.

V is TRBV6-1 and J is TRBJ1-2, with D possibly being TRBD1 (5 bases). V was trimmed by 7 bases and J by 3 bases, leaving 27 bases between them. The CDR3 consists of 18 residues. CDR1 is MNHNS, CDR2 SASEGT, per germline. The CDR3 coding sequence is TGTGCCAGCACCTACGGGTGGGGGACTCGGGATGTGGACTATGGCTACACCTTC. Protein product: CASTYGWGTRDVDYGYTF.

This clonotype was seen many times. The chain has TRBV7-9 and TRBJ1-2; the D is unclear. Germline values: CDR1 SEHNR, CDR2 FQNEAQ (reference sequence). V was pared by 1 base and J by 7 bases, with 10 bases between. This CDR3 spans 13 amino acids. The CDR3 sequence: CASSLGGLLGYTF. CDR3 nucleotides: TGTGCCAGCAGCTTAGGAGGATTGCTTGGCTACACCTTC.

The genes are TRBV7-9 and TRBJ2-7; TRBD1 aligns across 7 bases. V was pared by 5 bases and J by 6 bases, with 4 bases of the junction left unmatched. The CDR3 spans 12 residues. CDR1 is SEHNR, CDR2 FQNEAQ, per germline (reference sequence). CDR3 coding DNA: TGTGCCAGCAGCCTAGACAGGGTCGAGCAGTACTTC. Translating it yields CASSLDRVEQYF. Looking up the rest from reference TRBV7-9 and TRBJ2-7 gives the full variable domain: DTGVSQNPRHKITKRGQNVTFRCDPISEHNRLYWYRQTLGQGPEFLTYFQNEAQLEKSRLLSDRFSAERPKGSFSTLEIQRTEQGDSAMYLCASSLDRVEQYFGPGTRLTVT.

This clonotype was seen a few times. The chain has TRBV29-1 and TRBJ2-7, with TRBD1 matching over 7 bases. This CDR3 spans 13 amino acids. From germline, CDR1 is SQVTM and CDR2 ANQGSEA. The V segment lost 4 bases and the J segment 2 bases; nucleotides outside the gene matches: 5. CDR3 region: CSVGDRPPYEQYF. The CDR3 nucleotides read TGCAGCGTTGGGGACAGACCTCCCTACGAGCAGTACTTC.

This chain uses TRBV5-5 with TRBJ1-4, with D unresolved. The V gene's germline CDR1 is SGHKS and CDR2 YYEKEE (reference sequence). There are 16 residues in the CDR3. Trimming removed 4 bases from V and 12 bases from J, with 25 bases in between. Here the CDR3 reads CASSSNRTAAGLELFF. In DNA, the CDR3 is TGTGCCAGCAGCAGCAACCGGACGGCAGCGGGATTAGAACTGTTTTTT.

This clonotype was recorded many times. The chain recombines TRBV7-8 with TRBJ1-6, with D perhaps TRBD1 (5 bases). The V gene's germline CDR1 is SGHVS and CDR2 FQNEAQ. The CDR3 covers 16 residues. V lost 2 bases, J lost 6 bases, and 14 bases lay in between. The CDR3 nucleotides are TGTGCCAGCAGCTTATTAGGGGAACAGGCTAATTCACCCCTCCACTTT. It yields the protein CASSLLGEQANSPLHF.

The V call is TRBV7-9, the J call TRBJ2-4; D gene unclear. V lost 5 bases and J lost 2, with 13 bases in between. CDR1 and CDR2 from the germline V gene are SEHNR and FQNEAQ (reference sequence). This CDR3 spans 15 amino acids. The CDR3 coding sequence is TGTGCCAGCAGCATATTGACGGCTACCAAAAACATTCAGTACTTC. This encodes CASSILTATKNIQYF.

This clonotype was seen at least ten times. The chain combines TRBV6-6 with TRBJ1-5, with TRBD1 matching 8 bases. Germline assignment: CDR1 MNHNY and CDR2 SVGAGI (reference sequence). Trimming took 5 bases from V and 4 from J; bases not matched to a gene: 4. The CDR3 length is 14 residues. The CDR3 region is CASSPDRANQPQHF. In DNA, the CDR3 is TGTGCCAGCAGTCCGGACAGGGCGAATCAGCCCCAGCATTTT.

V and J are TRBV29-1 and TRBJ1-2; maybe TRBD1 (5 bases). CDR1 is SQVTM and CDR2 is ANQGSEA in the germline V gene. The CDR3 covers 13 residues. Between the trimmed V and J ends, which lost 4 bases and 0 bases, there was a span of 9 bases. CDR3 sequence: CSVAGTANYGYTF. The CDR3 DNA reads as TGCAGCGTTGCCGGGACGGCTAACTATGGCTACACCTTC.

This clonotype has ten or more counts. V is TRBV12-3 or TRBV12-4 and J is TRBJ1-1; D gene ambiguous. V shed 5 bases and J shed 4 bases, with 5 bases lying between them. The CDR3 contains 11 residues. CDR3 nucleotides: TGTGCCAGCAGTCCGGCCACTGAAGCTTTCTTT. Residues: CASSPATEAFF.

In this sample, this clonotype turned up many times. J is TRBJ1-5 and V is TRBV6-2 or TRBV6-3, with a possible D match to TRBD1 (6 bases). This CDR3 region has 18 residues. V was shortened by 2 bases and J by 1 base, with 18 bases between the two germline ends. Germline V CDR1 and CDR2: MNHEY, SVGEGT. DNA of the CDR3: TGTGCCAGCAGTTACAAATCTACGACGGACAGCAGCAATCAGCCCCAGCATTTT. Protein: CASSYKSTTDSSNQPQHF.

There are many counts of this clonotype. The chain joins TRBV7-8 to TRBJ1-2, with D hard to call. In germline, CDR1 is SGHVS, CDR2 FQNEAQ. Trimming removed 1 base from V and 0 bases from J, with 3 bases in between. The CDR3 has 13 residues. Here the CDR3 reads CASSLEANYGYTF. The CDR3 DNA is TGTGCCAGCAGCTTAGAGGCTAACTATGGCTACACCTTC.

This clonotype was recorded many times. The CDR3 reads CASSLTGTDQVTNEKLFF. CDR3 nucleotide sequence: TGTGCCAGCAGCTTAACCGGGACAGATCAGGTCACTAATGAAAAACTGTTTTTT. The chain employs TRBV7-9 and TRBJ1-4, with 7 bases fitting TRBD1. Trimming removed 2 bases from V and 2 bases from J; junction bases left unmatched: 11. The germline V gene has CDR1 SEHNR and CDR2 FQNEAQ (reference sequence). The CDR3 has 18 residues.

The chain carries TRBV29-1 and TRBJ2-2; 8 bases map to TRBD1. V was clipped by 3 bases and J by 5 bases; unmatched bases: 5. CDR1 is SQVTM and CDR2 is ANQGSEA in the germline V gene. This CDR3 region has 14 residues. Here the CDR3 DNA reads TGCAGCGTTGAGCCCCGGACAGGGACCGGGGAGCTGTTTTTT. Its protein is CSVEPRTGTGELFF.

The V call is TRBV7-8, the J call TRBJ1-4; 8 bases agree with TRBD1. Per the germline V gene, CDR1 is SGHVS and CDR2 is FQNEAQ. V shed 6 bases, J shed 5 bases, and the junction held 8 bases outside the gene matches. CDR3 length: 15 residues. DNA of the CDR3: TGTGCCAGCAGTTCCGGGACAGGAGGGAATGAAAAACTGTTTTTT. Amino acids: CASSSGTGGNEKLFF.

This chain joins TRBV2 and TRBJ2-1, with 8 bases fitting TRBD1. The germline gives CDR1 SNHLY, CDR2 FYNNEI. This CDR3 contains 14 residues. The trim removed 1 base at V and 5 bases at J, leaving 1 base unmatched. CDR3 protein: CASSEGTGNNEQFF. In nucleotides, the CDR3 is TGTGCCAGCAGTGAAGGGACAGGGAACAATGAGCAGTTCTTC.